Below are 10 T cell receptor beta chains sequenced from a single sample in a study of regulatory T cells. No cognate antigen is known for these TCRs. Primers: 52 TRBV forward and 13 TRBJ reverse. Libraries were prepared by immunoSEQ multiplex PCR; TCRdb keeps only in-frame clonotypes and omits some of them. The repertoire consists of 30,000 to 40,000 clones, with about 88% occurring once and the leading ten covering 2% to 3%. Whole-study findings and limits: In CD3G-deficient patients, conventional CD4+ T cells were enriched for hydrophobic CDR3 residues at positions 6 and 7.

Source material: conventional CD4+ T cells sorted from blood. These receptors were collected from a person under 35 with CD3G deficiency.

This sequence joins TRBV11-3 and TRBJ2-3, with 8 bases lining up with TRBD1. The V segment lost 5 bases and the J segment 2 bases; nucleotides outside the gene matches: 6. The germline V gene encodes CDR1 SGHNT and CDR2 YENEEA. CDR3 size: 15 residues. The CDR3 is CASSLDRDITDTQYF. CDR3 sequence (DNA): TGTGCCAGCAGCCTGGACAGGGACATCACAGATACGCAGTATTTT.

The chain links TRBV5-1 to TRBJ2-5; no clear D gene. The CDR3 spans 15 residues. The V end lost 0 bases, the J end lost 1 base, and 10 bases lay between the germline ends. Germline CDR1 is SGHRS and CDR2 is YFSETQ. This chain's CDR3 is CASSLAGAPQETQYF. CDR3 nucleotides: TGCGCCAGCAGCTTGGCCGGAGCTCCCCAAGAGACCCAGTACTTC.

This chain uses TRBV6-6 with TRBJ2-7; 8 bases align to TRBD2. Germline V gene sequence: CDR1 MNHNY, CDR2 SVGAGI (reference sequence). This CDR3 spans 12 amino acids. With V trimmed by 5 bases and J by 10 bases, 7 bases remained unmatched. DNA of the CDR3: TGTGCCAGCAGTCCCGGACTAGCCCTCCAGTACTTC. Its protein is CASSPGLALQYF.

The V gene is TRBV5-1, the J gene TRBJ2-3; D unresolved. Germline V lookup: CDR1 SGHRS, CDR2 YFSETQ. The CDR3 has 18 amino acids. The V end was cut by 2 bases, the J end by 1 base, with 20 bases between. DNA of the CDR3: TGCGCCAGCAGCTTAGGTGCCGCAAGGCCCCTGGGCACAGATACGCAGTATTTT. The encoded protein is CASSLGAARPLGTDTQYF.

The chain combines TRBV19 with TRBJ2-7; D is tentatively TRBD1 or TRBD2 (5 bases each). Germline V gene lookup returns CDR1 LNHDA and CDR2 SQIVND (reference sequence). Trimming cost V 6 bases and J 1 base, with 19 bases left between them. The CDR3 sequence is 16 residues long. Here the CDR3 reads CASSRFPGTDSYEQYF. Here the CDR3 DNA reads TGTGCCAGTAGCCGATTTCCCGGGACGGATTCCTACGAGCAGTACTTC.

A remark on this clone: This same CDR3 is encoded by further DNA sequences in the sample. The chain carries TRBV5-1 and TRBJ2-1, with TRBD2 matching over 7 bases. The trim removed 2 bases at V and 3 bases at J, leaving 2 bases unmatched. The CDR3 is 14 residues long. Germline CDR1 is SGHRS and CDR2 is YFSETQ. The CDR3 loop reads CASSLGGGYNEQFF. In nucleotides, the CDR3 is TGCGCCAGCAGCTTAGGCGGGGGCTACAATGAGCAGTTCTTC.

CDR3 protein: CASSAQGRETQYF. The CDR3 nucleotides read TGTGCCAGCTCAGCTCAGGGAAGGGAGACCCAGTACTTC. The V gene is TRBV18, the J gene TRBJ2-5, with D perhaps TRBD1 (5 bases). V lost 5 bases, J lost 5 bases, and 12 bases lay in between. The germline V gene has CDR1 KGHSH and CDR2 LQKENI. The CDR3 covers 13 residues.

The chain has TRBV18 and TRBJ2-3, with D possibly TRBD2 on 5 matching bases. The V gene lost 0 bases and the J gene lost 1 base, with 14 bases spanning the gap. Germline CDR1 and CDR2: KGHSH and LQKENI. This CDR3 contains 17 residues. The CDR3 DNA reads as TGTGCCAGCTCACCACCGGGTGAGCGGTTCCGCACAGATACGCAGTATTTT. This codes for CASSPPGERFRTDTQYF.

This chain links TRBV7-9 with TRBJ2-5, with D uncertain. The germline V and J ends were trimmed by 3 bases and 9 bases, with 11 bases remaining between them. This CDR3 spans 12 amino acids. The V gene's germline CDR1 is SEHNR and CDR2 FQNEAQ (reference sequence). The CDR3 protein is CASSFEGTSQYF. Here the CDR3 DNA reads TGTGCCAGCAGCTTCGAAGGCACTTCCCAGTACTTC.

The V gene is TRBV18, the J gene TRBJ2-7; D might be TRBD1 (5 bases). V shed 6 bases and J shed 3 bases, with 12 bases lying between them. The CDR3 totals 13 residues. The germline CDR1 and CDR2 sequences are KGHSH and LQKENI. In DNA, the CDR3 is TGTGCCAGCTCCCCCGACCAGGGCTACGAGCAGTACTTC. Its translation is CASSPDQGYEQYF.